A selection of T cell receptor beta chains follows, all from one sample in a study of blood T cell repertoires in COVID-19. The data were produced by immunoSEQ multiplex PCR, yet TCRdb's version contains in-frame clones alone and is incomplete. The sample shows around 50,000 clones, 83% of them seen only once. The sequencing input was peripheral blood. All receptors come from a human donor in a cohort sampled during active COVID-19. Both conserved end residues are part of each CDR3. D genes are given only for firm matches. For some rows the clone size is stated as once, few or many, or as a class when expanded; others skip it.

CDR3 DNA | CDR3 protein | J gene | V gene | D gene | clone size
TGTGCCAGCAGTCCCTCGCAGATTGGGAGTCAGCCCCAGCATTTT | CASSPSQIGSQPQHF | TRBJ1-5 | TRBV6-5 | NA | NA
TGCGCCAGCAGCTTGGCCGGACTGTCCTACAATGAGCAGTTCTTC | CASSLAGLSYNEQFF | TRBJ2-1 | TRBV5-1 | NA | NA
TGTGCCAGCAGCCAATCCATTCCGGGACAGGGTCTGTACGGATACAATGAGCAGTTCTTC | CASSQSIPGQGLYGYNEQFF | TRBJ2-1 | TRBV3-1/TRBV3-2 | TRBD1 | NA
TGTGCCAGCAGACACGACAGGGCCTACGAGCAGTACTTC | CASRHDRAYEQYF | TRBJ2-7 | TRBV6-5 | TRBD1 | NA
TGTGCCAGCAGCTCGGACAGGGGGAAGGGGTTGTCTGGAAACACCATATATTTT | CASSSDRGKGLSGNTIYF | TRBJ1-3 | TRBV7-2 | TRBD1 | few
TGTGCCAGCAGCTTGTTTGCCCCTACCCCTTATGGCTACACCTTC | CASSLFAPTPYGYTF | TRBJ1-2 | TRBV5-5 | NA | NA
TGTGCCAGTAGTATAGGATTAACAGGGTCTGGGGCCAACGTCCTGACTTTC | CASSIGLTGSGANVLTF | TRBJ2-6 | TRBV19 | NA | NA
TGTGCCAGCAGTCGGAGAAGACAGGATAACTATGGCTACACCTTC | CASSRRRQDNYGYTF | TRBJ1-2 | TRBV27 | NA | NA
TGTGCCACCAGTGATGACAGGGGGCGGGATGGCTACACCTTC | CATSDDRGRDGYTF | TRBJ1-2 | TRBV24-1 | TRBD1 | NA
TGTGCCAGCAGCTTAGATTTCACAGGGGGCCCCGAGCAGTACTTC | CASSLDFTGGPEQYF | TRBJ2-7 | TRBV11-2 | TRBD1 | NA
TGTGCCATGGCTAGCGGGGACCCCTACGAGCAGTACTTC | CAMASGDPYEQYF | TRBJ2-7 | TRBV10-3 | TRBD2 | NA
TGTGCTAGTGGTTTGGTGGGCCTCCAAGAGACCCAGTACTTC | CASGLVGLQETQYF | TRBJ2-5 | TRBV12-5 | NA | NA
TGTGCCAGCAGCCAATATACGGGGAGGTTTGAAAAACTGTTTTTT | CASSQYTGRFEKLFF | TRBJ1-4 | TRBV3-1/TRBV3-2 | NA | NA
TGTGCCTGGAGATACAGCAGGGTAGGGGGCTACACCTTC | CAWRYSRVGGYTF | TRBJ1-2 | TRBV30 | NA | few
TGTGCCAGTAGTACTCAGCGGGGGGCCTCTTTTTACGAGCAGTACTTC | CASSTQRGASFYEQYF | TRBJ2-7 | TRBV19 | TRBD2 | once